A selection of T cell receptor beta chains follows, all from one sample in a study of human T cells and chemical hapten exposure. TCRdb passed the RACE reads through MiXCR, listing each CDR3 protein once. The table includes 84,000 or so distinct CDR3 sequences, 10% detected once. The sample here was whole blood, taken in connection with sensitization to the hapten diphenylcyclopropenone (DPC). The source of these receptors is a woman aged 25-40 years with alopecia areata. Some clones in this sample may be carry-over from other donors' samples. The CDR3 runs from the conserved cysteine through the conserved F or W. The D gene is left open where the match is weak. A row's size may be missing; if present it is once, few, many or a size class.

TRBV28,TRBJ1-2,few,TRBD1,CASGNRGLGYTF,TGTGCCAGCGGAAACAGGGGGCTCGGCTACACCTTC
TRBV29-1,TRBJ2-1,NA,TRBD2,CSVDSAGDNEQFF,TGCAGCGTTGATAGTGCGGGGGACAATGAGCAGTTCTTC
TRBV7-6,TRBJ1-1,many,NA,CASSPGQERTTEAFF,TGTGCCAGCAGCCCCGGTCAGGAAAGGACCACTGAAGCTTTCTTT
TRBV12-3/TRBV12-4,TRBJ1-1,few,NA,CASSFGSLVFF,TGTGCCAGCAGTTTCGGCAGTCTTGTTTTCTTT
TRBV12-3/TRBV12-4,TRBJ2-5,NA,NA,CASRAGWTQYF,TGTGCCAGCAGGGCCGGATGGACCCAGTACTTC
TRBV20-1,TRBJ2-3,many,NA,CSAIGNSRVTDTQYF,TGCAGTGCTATAGGGAACTCCCGGGTCACAGATACGCAGTATTTT
TRBV28,TRBJ1-2,few,TRBD1,CASSYRDRVVQRYTF,TGTGCCAGCAGTTACCGGGACAGGGTTGTGCAACGCTACACCTTC
TRBV28,TRBJ1-2,NA,NA,CASSSRPPNYGYTF,TGTGCCAGCAGTTCAAGACCGCCTAACTATGGCTACACCTTC
TRBV6-2/TRBV6-3,TRBJ2-7,many,NA,CASSYPPTRGSSYEQYF,TGTGCCAGCAGTTACCCGCCGACCCGGGGGAGCTCCTACGAGCAGTACTTC
TRBV5-5,TRBJ2-2,many,TRBD1,CASSFWTGANTGELFF,TGTGCCAGCAGCTTCTGGACAGGCGCGAACACCGGGGAGCTGTTTTTT
TRBV5-5,TRBJ2-1,many,TRBD1,CASSLRDSSYNEQFF,TGTGCCAGCAGCCTCCGGGACAGCTCCTACAATGAGCAGTTCTTC
TRBV9,TRBJ2-7,many,NA,CASSVDPGSGVKNEQYF,TGTGCCAGCAGCGTAGATCCGGGGAGTGGGGTCAAGAACGAGCAGTACTTC
TRBV6-1,TRBJ1-1,NA,NA,CASSASTQGDAEAFF,TGTGCCAGCAGCGCCTCCACACAGGGTGACGCTGAAGCTTTCTTT
TRBV2,TRBJ2-7,many,TRBD1,CASSPRGTGYEQYF,TGTGCCAGCAGTCCCAGGGGGACAGGGTACGAGCAGTACTTC
TRBV10-3,TRBJ2-1,NA,TRBD2,CAISDFTSGDNEQFF,TGTGCCATCAGTGATTTCACTAGCGGGGACAATGAGCAGTTCTTC
TRBV29-1,TRBJ2-5,many,TRBD1,CSVAGARDRVQETQYF,TGCAGCGTTGCGGGGGCGCGGGACAGGGTTCAAGAGACCCAGTACTTC
TRBV7-2,TRBJ2-1,few,NA,CASSLYIGPGRAEQFF,TGTGCCAGCAGCTTATATATTGGGCCGGGGCGGGCTGAGCAGTTCTTC
TRBV4-3,TRBJ1-2,many,NA,CASSQGDGLYGYTF,TGCGCCAGCAGCCAAGGAGACGGACTCTATGGCTACACCTTC
TRBV20-1,TRBJ2-1,few,TRBD2,CSGPGLAYEQFF,TGCAGTGGACCGGGACTAGCATATGAGCAGTTCTTC
TRBV5-1,TRBJ1-2,many,NA,CASRSTVNYVGYTF,TGCGCCAGCCGCTCGACGGTAAACTATGTCGGCTACACCTTC
TRBV28,TRBJ2-7,many,NA,CASGVKSYEQYF,TGTGCCAGCGGCGTAAAGTCCTACGAGCAGTACTTC
TRBV7-9,TRBJ2-2,many,TRBD2,CASSSPRRGVDTGELFF,TGTGCCAGCAGCTCCCCTCGTCGGGGGGTTGACACCGGGGAGCTGTTTTTT
TRBV20-1,TRBJ1-1,few,NA,CSAGGGREENTEAFF,TGCAGTGCTGGAGGGGGAAGGGAAGAGAACACTGAAGCTTTCTTT
TRBV5-5,TRBJ2-3,many,TRBD2,CASSTTGTSADTQYF,TGTGCCAGCAGCACAACCGGGACTAGCGCAGATACGCAGTATTTT
TRBV6-6,TRBJ1-1,many,NA,CASTIGNVGGTEAFF,TGTGCCAGCACCATCGGGAATGTCGGGGGCACTGAAGCTTTCTTT
TRBV7-9,TRBJ1-3,few,NA,CASSFQMGGNTIYF,TGTGCCAGCAGCTTCCAGATGGGAGGAAACACCATATATTTT
TRBV20-1,TRBJ2-3,many,NA,CSAQPFRESTDTQYF,TGCAGTGCTCAACCATTCCGGGAGAGCACAGATACGCAGTATTTT
TRBV5-5,TRBJ2-3,NA,TRBD2,CASSLVLAGATDTQYF,TGTGCCAGCAGCTTGGTCCTAGCGGGAGCGACAGATACGCAGTATTTT
TRBV19,TRBJ2-3,NA,NA,CASSIDSTYTDTQYF,TGTGCCAGTAGTATAGATTCTACCTACACAGATACGCAGTATTTT
TRBV2,TRBJ1-4,NA,NA,CASTQTGTPNEKLFF,TGTGCCAGCACCCAGACCGGAACCCCTAATGAAAAACTGTTTTTT
TRBV5-4,TRBJ2-7,NA,NA,CASSSPTGAGEQYF,TGTGCCAGCAGCTCACCCACAGGGGCGGGGGAGCAGTACTTC
TRBV28,TRBJ2-5,once,NA,CASSSGLETQYF,TGTGCCAGCAGCTCAGGACTCGAGACCCAGTACTTC
TRBV18,TRBJ2-7,NA,NA,CASSPGLNSYEQYF,TGTGCCAGCTCACCAGGACTAAACTCCTACGAGCAGTACTTC
TRBV4-3,TRBJ1-1,few,NA,CASSQDDAGSGTEAFF,TGCGCCAGCAGCCAAGACGATGCGGGTTCGGGCACTGAAGCTTTCTTT
TRBV28,TRBJ1-2,NA,TRBD1,CASSPGGAGYGYTF,TGTGCCAGCAGTCCAGGGGGCGCGGGCTATGGCTACACCTTC
TRBV27,TRBJ1-1,NA,NA,CASSSAGWRIMNTEAFF,TGTGCCAGCAGTTCTGCCGGCTGGAGAATCATGAACACTGAAGCTTTCTTT
TRBV14,TRBJ1-5,NA,NA,CASSQDPGSGPGNQPQHF,TGTGCCAGCAGCCAAGACCCAGGCTCAGGGCCGGGCAATCAGCCCCAGCATTTT
TRBV29-1,TRBJ1-2,NA,NA,CSVEDPGRPYGYTF,TGCAGCGTTGAGGATCCAGGCAGACCCTATGGCTACACCTTC
TRBV11-3,TRBJ2-5,many,NA,CASSFGASSSVGTQETQYF,TGTGCCAGCAGCTTCGGGGCATCTTCCTCCGTCGGCACCCAAGAGACCCAGTACTTC
TRBV18,TRBJ1-2,many,TRBD1,CASSEGQANYGYTF,TGTGCCAGCTCAGAGGGACAGGCGAACTATGGCTACACCTTC
TRBV11-3,TRBJ2-2,many,TRBD2,CASSRGTRSTGELFF,TGTGCCAGCAGCAGAGGGACTAGAAGCACCGGGGAGCTGTTTTTT
TRBV19,TRBJ2-2,many,TRBD1,CASSPVGQGNTGELFF,TGTGCCAGTAGCCCCGTGGGACAGGGGAACACCGGGGAGCTGTTTTTT
TRBV20-1,TRBJ2-7,many,NA,CSARDPKGGTTYEQYF,TGCAGTGCTAGAGATCCCAAGGGGGGAACAACCTACGAGCAGTACTTC
TRBV11-3,TRBJ1-2,NA,NA,CGTSAYIPQANYGYTF,TGTGGCACCTCTGCTTACATCCCTCAAGCTAACTATGGCTACACCTTC
TRBV28,TRBJ1-5,NA,NA,CASSLPGASNQPQHF,TGTGCCAGCAGTCTCCCGGGAGCTTCCAATCAGCCCCAGCATTTT
TRBV7-9,TRBJ1-1,many,NA,CASSLGGADASAFF,TGTGCCAGCAGCTTAGGAGGGGCAGACGCCTCGGCTTTCTTT
TRBV29-1,TRBJ2-1,NA,NA,CSVNLSRHVQFF,TGCAGCGTTAACCTGTCCCGTCACGTCCAGTTCTTC
TRBV6-5,TRBJ1-1,many,NA,CASRLNGVGTEAFF,TGTGCCAGCAGACTTAATGGGGTGGGGACTGAAGCTTTCTTT
TRBV18,TRBJ1-6,many,NA,CASSPGAGNSPLHF,TGTGCCAGCTCACCAGGGGCGGGGAATTCACCCCTCCACTTT
TRBV7-2,TRBJ2-1,NA,TRBD1,CASSLAASTDRAGGYNEQFF,TGTGCCAGCAGCTTAGCCGCATCTACGGACAGGGCCGGGGGTTACAATGAGCAGTTCTTC
TRBV6-1,TRBJ2-7,few,NA,CASSEGGREQYF,TGTGCCAGCAGTGAAGGAGGGAGGGAGCAGTACTTC